This is a list of T cell receptor beta chains from one sample in a study of cytomegalovirus exposure and HLA in healthy donors. The protocol was immunoSEQ multiplex PCR, while the TCRdb copy is restricted to in-frame clones and leaves out a portion. The sample contains 160,000 or so clones, around three quarters of which appear only once. Sequenced sample: PBMCs. The receptors originated from a man aged 25-45 years in good health and CMV-seropositive. The CDR3 runs from the conserved cysteine through the conserved F or W. The D gene is left open where the match is weak. The size field is filled for only some rows; it gives once, few, many or a size class.

CDR3	DNA	size	J	D	V
CASRFERGTKPPSGYTF	TGTGCCAGCAGATTCGAGAGGGGGACAAAACCCCCTTCTGGCTACACCTTC	-	TRBJ1-2	-	TRBV5-4
CASSGQYTDTQYF	TGTGCCAGTAGCGGACAGTACACAGATACGCAGTATTTT	-	TRBJ2-3	-	TRBV19
CASSPLDRGSTEAFF	TGCGCCAGCAGCCCCCTCGACCGAGGGAGCACTGAAGCTTTCTTT	-	TRBJ1-1	-	TRBV4-1
CASNPGLAGEYNEQFF	TGTGCCAGCAACCCGGGACTAGCGGGGGAATACAATGAGCAGTTCTTC	-	TRBJ2-1	TRBD2	TRBV2
CASTGLAPYEQYF	TGTGCCAGCACGGGACTAGCACCCTACGAGCAGTACTTC	-	TRBJ2-7	TRBD2	TRBV27
CASSLRTGGNTGELFF	TGCGCCAGCAGCCTACGGACAGGGGGCAACACCGGGGAGCTGTTTTTT	-	TRBJ2-2	TRBD1	TRBV4-1
CASSPDGIQETQYF	TGTGCCAGCAGTCCGGACGGGATCCAAGAGACCCAGTACTTC	-	TRBJ2-5	-	TRBV27
CASSPTGGRAGNTIYF	TGTGCCAGCAGTCCAACAGGGGGCCGTGCTGGAAACACCATATATTTT	-	TRBJ1-3	TRBD1	TRBV27
CASSLRQGGTEAFF	TGTGCCAGCAGTCTCAGACAGGGGGGCACTGAAGCTTTCTTT	once	TRBJ1-1	TRBD1	TRBV6-5
CASSQDMKQGGNEQYF	TGCGCCAGCAGCCAAGATATGAAACAGGGAGGGAACGAGCAGTACTTC	-	TRBJ2-7	-	TRBV4-1
CASSGLAGVPTDMQYF	TGTGCCAGCAGTGGACTAGCGGGGGTTCCCACAGATATGCAGTATTTT	-	TRBJ2-3	TRBD2	TRBV6-4
CASSKTGGGNQPQHF	TGTGCCAGCAGCAAGACAGGGGGCGGCAATCAGCCCCAGCATTTT	few	TRBJ1-5	TRBD1	TRBV28
CASSSTGDNEQFF	TGTGCCAGCAGCTCGACAGGAGACAATGAGCAGTTCTTC	-	TRBJ2-1	-	TRBV7-7
CASSLDRVDTGELFF	TGTGCCAGCAGCCTAGACAGGGTAGACACCGGGGAGCTGTTTTTT	few	TRBJ2-2	TRBD1	TRBV6-1
CASSQDVATGGFTDTQYF	TGCGCCAGCAGCCAAGATGTGGCGACAGGGGGCTTCACAGATACGCAGTATTTT	-	TRBJ2-3	TRBD1	TRBV4-3